Here is one T cell receptor beta chain with its context. Its cognate antigen is unknown. The gene names given are mouse names. The read terminates 4 residues before the CDR3 end, so the remaining end is supplied by the germline J gene. This CDR3 is built from 11 residues. The ends were cut back, 7 bases at V and 0 bases at J, with 2 bases in the middle. Per germline, CDR1 LGHDT and CDR2 YNNKQL (reference sequence). These data belong to a study of CD8+ T cells in alopecia areata. Study background: The graft donors were 6-12-month-old C3H/HeJ mice with spontaneous alopecia, and their skin went to 7-10-week-old female C3H/HeJ mice. General observations from the study: Clonality exceeded that of normal scalp in lesional scalp, most notably in alopecia totalis/universalis. Clarity of TCR sharing across patients fell short of that in mice, possibly HLA-related. Scalp sequencing also captures normal skin's resident alphabeta T cells.

Scientists pooled cutaneous lymph node cells and sorted them on CD4, CD8alpha, NKG2D, NKG2ACE and other markers. In each case, RNA was isolated and then reverse transcribed into cDNA as the sequencing template. Some clones are missing from TCRdb's copy, which holds only in-frame ones; the method was immunoSEQ multiplex PCR. Altogether 250,000 or so clones were found in the sample, and no singletons occur. This chain uses TRBV4 with TRBJ2-3; D ambiguous. This TCR derives from a C3H/HeJ mouse with alopecia areata. Strain haplotype at MHC: H2-k. The sequenced sample was CD4+ T cells sorted from a lymph node. CDR3 sequence reads: CASTSAETLYF. The sequenced part of the CDR3 DNA is TGTGCCAGCACTAGTGCAGAA.